This T cell receptor beta chain is from a study of blood T cell repertoires in COVID-19. Study information: Samples came from the United States, Italy and Spain, spanning acute and convalescent COVID-19. In each case, the material was cDNA or gDNA derived from T cells, B-cell-depleted T cells, or PBMCs.

Under the authors' procedure: Estimated nucleated cell counts came from reference gene primer amplification. The data were produced by immunoSEQ multiplex PCR, yet TCRdb's version contains in-frame clones alone and is incomplete. The D gene and trimming were derived from the DNA, and the V and J assignments and clone size from that table. The sample lists about 180,000 clones, about 75% occurring once. Germline assignment: CDR1 MDHEN and CDR2 SYDVKM. The length of the CDR3 is 15 residues. Germline trimming cut 5 bases from V and 6 bases from J; bases unmatched to any gene: 8. The sequenced sample consisted of peripheral blood. The rearrangement links TRBV28 to TRBJ1-1, with 11 bases that match TRBD1. The TCR was taken from a woman aged 70-85 years with acute or convalescent COVID-19. The chain's CDR3 is CASSGGDRGYPEAFF. For the CDR3, the DNA is TGTGCCAGCAGTGGTGGGGACAGGGGGTATCCTGAAGCTTTCTTT.